This record covers a single T cell receptor (beta chain). This clone was picked up a small number of times. No antigen is known for it. Per-base qualities were not stored, and no clone one base away is much larger. A single peripheral blood draw of around 100 mL on average was collected from each donor into heparinised tubes. A BD FACSAria II and a panel including CD45RO, CCR7, CD25, CD127, CD95 and CD27 were used to sort naive, central memory, regulatory and stem cell-like memory CD4+ T cells. A purity above 98% was achieved for all sorted populations. PBMCs were separated immediately by Lymphoprep density gradient centrifugation and were stained directly, without being cultured. To minimize batch effects, samples were stained and sorted in pairs, one healthy donor with one patient per experiment. This sample was taken from a study of beta chain features in type 1 diabetes (dated by TCRdb to 2017 to 2018). The study in broad terms: No differences in mean age, gender distribution, total cell number or subset yield were found between patients and healthy donors. A total of under 120,000,000 sorted cells were examined across all samples, and RNA yield correlated strongly with the number of cells per subset. The study compared the TCRB repertoires of sorted circulating CD4+ T cell subsets in recently diagnosed type 1 diabetes patients with those in matched healthy donors. Naive and central memory subsets were obtained from all 30 or so donors, but regulatory and stem cell-like memory subsets were isolated from only 8 patients and 8 healthy donors.

What the authors observed across the whole study: Because cDNA was sequenced instead of genomic DNA, highly expressing activated cells could be over-represented, though the groups showed no difference in activation or CD3 levels. HLA sub-analyses involved small numbers of individuals, so any influence of HLA type on TCRB rearrangement remained unresolved. PCR might favor shorter templates, but patient and control samples were amplified and corrected together, so any skew would affect both groups equally. A moderate but significant shortening of TCRB CDR3 length was observed in type 1 diabetes patients in all four CD4+ subsets. Naive, central memory and regulatory TCRB repertoires appeared to be more similar among patients than among healthy donors. Fewer insertions and more nucleotide deletions at VDJ recombination sites were observed in patients with type 1 diabetes, implying thymic rearrangement abnormalities.

The germline V end is reduced by 7 bases and the J end by 9 bases; junction bases left unmatched: 11. CDR1 MNHEY and CDR2 SVGAGI are derived from the germline V gene. Counted from cysteine to phenylalanine, this CDR3 has 15 amino acids. Just the 45-base CDR3 DNA is kept, in frame starting at base 1. The High Capacity cDNA Reverse Transcription Kit was used to reverse transcribe all of the isolated RNA, meaning that expressed TCRB transcripts were what got sequenced. Deep immunoSEQ sequencing was applied to naive, central memory and regulatory T cell samples, giving an average of about 3.57 million total reads per sample. Sorted cells were lysed in RLT buffer, and RNA was extracted using DNase-treated RNeasy Micro or Mini kits according to cell number. Each cell subset was processed on its own to prevent cross-contamination, while patient and healthy donor samples were processed together. The immunoSEQ multiplex PCR was used to amplify TCRB sequences from cDNA, yielding 87-bp fragments that span the CDR3 region. Sequencing of the amplicons was performed on the Illumina HiSeq platform. The source study handled its data this way. PCR bias was corrected computationally using synthetic template baselines, and reads within Hamming distance 2 were collapsed, with unmergeable singletons discarded. By aligning reads against IMGT, V, D and J genes, CDR3 length, and insertions or deletions at six rearrangement sites were assigned. Within each subset, clonotype counts were normalized to sorted cell number, and only after that were true diversity and Gini coefficients computed with the tcR R package. The overlap coefficient, calculated on TCRB nucleotide sequences, was used to quantify repertoire sharing. Out-of-frame TCRB sequences from naive cells were analyzed as a proxy for the pre-selection repertoire. Held by TCRdb, this immuneACCESS table contains in-frame sequences only and omits some clones. Under half of the omission traces to an unresolved V gene where checked; the cause of the rest is unknown. The V and J calls and the clone size are those of that table, but D and trimming were determined from the DNA. This sample holds around 310,000 clones; approximately 10% were observed only once. The ten biggest clones cover about 0.014% of the sample.

Sample: naive CD4+ T cells from blood. Reading the label with the study, this specimen's cell subset or site is: true naive CD4+ T cells. The chain links TRBV6-5 with TRBJ2-1, with 11 bases in between that match TRBD2. This clonotype originated in a woman in her twenties or thirties in good health. The CDR3 protein: CASILTSGSSGEQFF. The nucleotides are TGTGCCAGCATTTTAACTAGCGGGAGTTCCGGTGAGCAGTTCTTC.